What follows are 32 T cell receptor beta chains derived from one specimen sequenced in a study of blood T cell repertoires in COVID-19 (dated by TCRdb to 2020 to 2021). Receptors were amplified or captured by the immunoSEQ multiplex PCR assay. The source is immuneACCESS, and TCRdb retained only in-frame sequences with V and J called. Part of the clones is not carried over; for the studies checked, unresolved V genes explain less than half of this, and the remainder is unexplained. The sample table holds 200,000 to 300,000 clones, of which about nine tenths were seen once. The ten largest account for around 9.1% of the sample. Sequenced: peripheral blood. Receptors were obtained from a man aged 40-55 years who had recovered from COVID-19.

This chain uses TRBV7-6 with TRBJ2-5; perhaps TRBD1 as D (6 bases). CDR3 length: 15 residues. Germline CDR1 reads SGHVS; CDR2 reads FNYEAQ. V lost 5 bases to trimming and J lost 1 base, with 14 bases between them. The CDR3 protein is CASSGITGIQETQYF. In DNA, the CDR3 is TGTGCCAGCAGCGGCATCACAGGGATCCAAGAGACCCAGTACTTC.

This clone was recorded once. The chain couples TRBV29-1 to TRBJ2-3, with 7 bases identical to TRBD2. The CDR3 is 14 amino acids. The germline gives CDR1 SQVTM, CDR2 ANQGSEA. The V and J ends lost 8 bases and 0 bases, in that order; junction bases with no gene match: 8. CDR3 in amino acids: CSTAGVTSTDTQYF. In DNA, the CDR3 is TGCAGCACCGCGGGGGTGACGAGCACAGATACGCAGTATTTT.

This rearrangement joins TRBV6-5 to TRBJ1-2, with a tentative D call TRBD1 (6 bases). The CDR3 runs 13 residues. Germline-derived CDR1 and CDR2 are MNHEY and SVGAGI. Trimming shortened V by 6 bases and J by 2 bases, and 10 bases separated the two germline ends. This CDR3 is CASSGQMNYGYTF. The CDR3 coding sequence is TGTGCCAGCAGCGGACAGATGAACTATGGCTACACCTTC.

The V and J genes are TRBV6-5 and TRBJ2-7, with D maybe TRBD1 (6 bases). This CDR3 is built from 14 residues. Germline V gene data show CDR1 as MNHEY and CDR2 as SVGAGI. With 5 bases removed from V and 7 bases from J, the gap between germline ends came to 18 bases. CDR3 nucleotide sequence: TGTGCCAGCAGTCGACAGGTTCCATGGAGTGAGCAGTACTTC. Its translation: CASSRQVPWSEQYF.

The rearrangement links TRBV18 to TRBJ2-5; D perhaps matches TRBD2 (6 bases). Between the trimmed V and J ends, which lost 3 bases and 2 bases, there was a span of 19 bases. The germline gives CDR1 KGHSH, CDR2 LQKENI. This CDR3 is 17 amino acids long. The CDR3 loop reads CASSPFWRRDTQETQYF. Here the CDR3 DNA reads TGTGCCAGCTCACCCTTCTGGCGGAGGGATACTCAAGAGACCCAGTACTTC.

The gene calls are TRBV7-2 and TRBJ2-7; perhaps TRBD2 as D (5 bases). The CDR3 totals 14 residues. V lost 5 bases to trimming and J lost 2 bases, with 13 bases between them. Germline V lookup: CDR1 SGHTA, CDR2 FQGNSA. DNA of the CDR3: TGTGCCAGCAGCGTGACTATAGGTCCCTACGAGCAGTACTTC. It yields the protein CASSVTIGPYEQYF.

The chain carries TRBV27 and TRBJ2-3, with D possibly matching TRBD2 (5 bases). The V gene's germline CDR1 is MNHEY and CDR2 SMNVEV (reference sequence). Trimming pared 5 bases from V and 3 bases from J, leaving 6 bases between. The CDR3 runs to 12 residues. Written as DNA, the CDR3 is TGTGCCAGCAGTGAGCGGACAGATACGCAGTATTTT. Its translation is CASSERTDTQYF.

The V and J genes are TRBV6-6 and TRBJ1-5; 10 nucleotides align to TRBD1. From germline, CDR1 is MNHNY and CDR2 SVGAGI (reference sequence). This CDR3 comprises 14 residues. V was pared by 8 bases and J by 6 bases, with 7 bases of the junction left unmatched. CDR3 residues: CASGRDRGSQPQHF. The DNA of the CDR3 is TGTGCCAGCGGCCGGGACAGGGGCTCTCAGCCCCAGCATTTT.

This clone appeared a few times. The CDR3 region is CAWRKPRGYEQYF. Here the CDR3 DNA reads TGTGCCTGGAGGAAGCCAAGGGGCTACGAGCAGTACTTC. The V and J genes are TRBV30 and TRBJ2-7; a weak D match, TRBD1 (5 bases). Germline values: CDR1 GTSNPN, CDR2 SVGIG (reference sequence). Trimming removed 3 bases at V and 3 bases at J, with 12 bases between. CDR3 size: 13 residues.

The chain uses TRBV6-5 and TRBJ2-7, with 10 bases lining up with TRBD1. With V trimmed by 5 bases and J by 3 bases, 7 bases remained unmatched. Germline values: CDR1 MNHEY, CDR2 SVGAGI. This CDR3 has 15 amino acids. CDR3 nucleotides: TGTGCCAGCAGTCCCCGGACAGGGGGGATCTACGAGCAGTACTTC. This codes for CASSPRTGGIYEQYF.

The chain links TRBV27 to TRBJ1-5; D is perhaps TRBD1 (5 bases). CDR1 and CDR2 (germline): MNHEY, SMNVEV (reference sequence). This CDR3 is built from 14 residues. Trimming left V 6 bases short and J 6 bases short, with 15 bases between. CDR3 nucleotide sequence: TGTGCCAGCAGAGATCCAGGGTTGTCTCAGCCCCAGCATTTT. Translation: CASRDPGLSQPQHF.

This chain joins TRBV18 and TRBJ1-3; D is ambiguous. Germline assignment: CDR1 KGHSH and CDR2 LQKENI. The V end was cut by 6 bases, the J end by 2 bases, with 14 bases between. CDR3 size: 15 residues. The CDR3: CASSPSSGPGNTIYF. The CDR3 nucleotides are TGTGCCAGCTCCCCGTCCAGCGGCCCTGGAAACACCATATATTTT. Filled out from reference TRBV18 and TRBJ1-3, the complete variable domain reads NAGVMQNPRHLVRRRGQEARLRCSPMKGHSHVYWYRQLPEEGLKFMVYLQKENIIDESGMPKERFSAEFPKEGPSILRIQQVVRGDSAAYFCASSPSSGPGNTIYFGEGSWLTVV.

The V gene is TRBV7-8, the J gene TRBJ2-1, with D possibly being TRBD2 (6 bases). V lost 5 bases, J lost 3 bases, and 17 bases lay in between. Germline assignment: CDR1 SGHVS and CDR2 FQNEAQ. This CDR3 has 16 residues. For the CDR3, the DNA is TGTGCCAGCAGCCCGGAGGGCAGGGAAGTCTACAATGAGCAGTTCTTC. This translates into CASSPEGREVYNEQFF. Filled out from reference TRBV7-8 and TRBJ2-1, the complete variable domain reads GAGVSQSPRYKVAKRGQDVALRCDPISGHVSLFWYQQALGQGPEFLTYFQNEAQLDKSGLPSDRFFAERPEGSVSTLKIQRTQQEDSAVYLCASSPEGREVYNEQFFGPGTRLTVL.

The chain joins TRBV7-2 to TRBJ1-2, with D maybe TRBD1 (6 bases). Germline values: CDR1 SGHTA, CDR2 FQGNSA. The CDR3 loop spans 14 amino acids. V lost 5 bases and J 7 bases, leaving 17 bases between the germline ends. As DNA, the CDR3 is TGTGCCAGCAGCGGGGGGGCCGGCCCCAGTGGCTACACCTTC. The encoded protein is CASSGGAGPSGYTF.

This clone was observed a few times. This rearrangement joins TRBV11-2 to TRBJ2-7; 14 positions match TRBD2. The trim removed 5 bases at V and 2 bases at J, leaving 14 bases unmatched. This CDR3 has 19 amino acids. Germline V CDR1 and CDR2: SGHAT, FQNNGV. CDR3 bases: TGTGCCAGCAGCACTTTCCCGGGACTAGCGGGAGTGGAAACCTACGAGCAGTACTTC. Protein: CASSTFPGLAGVETYEQYF.

V is TRBV3-1 (or the pseudogene TRBV3-2) and J is TRBJ1-1; 8 bases match TRBD1. The CDR3 is made up of 13 amino acids. Trimming took 1 base from V and 11 from J; bases not matched to a gene: 6. The germline V gene has CDR1 LGHDT and CDR2 YNNKEL (reference sequence). The CDR3 is CASSQGGQGGAFF. For the CDR3, the DNA is TGTGCCAGCAGCCAAGGCGGACAGGGTGGCGCTTTCTTT.

The V call is TRBV4-1, the J call TRBJ2-1, with 9 bases fitting TRBD2. The CDR3 is made up of 14 amino acids. Trimming at V came to 0 bases and at J to 14 bases, leaving 8 bases not matched to a gene. From germline, CDR1 is MGHRA and CDR2 YSYEKL. CDR3 amino acids: CASSQDPSGGLKFF. The CDR3 region has the DNA TGCGCCAGCAGCCAAGATCCGAGCGGGGGGTTAAAGTTCTTC.

The rearrangement joins TRBV19 to TRBJ2-5; tentative D call: TRBD2 (5 bases). Germline V gene sequence: CDR1 LNHDA, CDR2 SQIVND (reference sequence). CDR3 size: 14 residues. V was shortened by 2 bases and J by 7 bases, with 14 bases between the two germline ends. DNA for the CDR3: TGTGCCAGTAGTATATCTGGGCACGGAGGGACCCAGTACTTC. This translates into CASSISGHGGTQYF.

The J gene is TRBJ2-3, the V gene TRBV13; D is possibly TRBD1 (6 bases). This CDR3 is 13 amino acids long. Trimming left V 5 bases short and J 3 bases short, with 9 bases between. Germline V CDR1 and CDR2: PRHDT, FYEKMQ (reference sequence). In DNA form, the CDR3 reads TGTGCCAGCAGCGAGGGGGTGACAGATACGCAGTATTTT. It encodes CASSEGVTDTQYF.

The chain links TRBV19 to TRBJ2-3; 9 positions match TRBD2. Germline values: CDR1 LNHDA, CDR2 SQIVND (reference sequence). The V and J ends lost 3 bases and 0 bases, in that order; junction bases with no gene match: 7. The CDR3 totals 17 residues. CDR3 sequence: CASSIRAGGASTDTQYF. CDR3 bases: TGTGCCAGTAGTATCCGGGCGGGGGGGGCTAGCACAGATACGCAGTATTTT.

The chain links TRBV6-4 to TRBJ2-4; TRBD1 is a possible D gene (6 bases). Germline CDR1 and CDR2: MRHNA and SNTAGT. There are 15 residues in the CDR3. Trimming took off 2 bases at V and 0 bases at J, with 8 bases between the two ends. The CDR3 DNA reads as TGTGCCAGCAGTGACCCCAGGGGAGCCAAAAACATTCAGTACTTC. Amino acids: CASSDPRGAKNIQYF.

The chain recombines TRBV7-8 with TRBJ1-2, with TRBD1 identical over 10 bases. V dropped 4 bases and J dropped 7; count of bases not matched to a gene: 12. The germline CDR1 and CDR2 sequences are SGHVS and FQNEAQ. The CDR3 is 16 amino acids. The CDR3 region has the DNA TGTGCCAGCAGCTCCTACCGGGACAGGGGATCCCGTGGCTACACCTTC. Protein product: CASSSYRDRGSRGYTF.

This rearrangement joins TRBV6-5 to TRBJ1-1; 7 bases are shared with TRBD1. V shed 6 bases and J 11 bases; nucleotides not matched to a gene: 12. Germline CDR1 reads MNHEY; CDR2 reads SVGAGI. This CDR3 is built from 13 residues. The CDR3 is CASRIQQTGPAFF. CDR3 sequence (DNA): TGTGCCAGCAGGATACAGCAGACAGGGCCGGCTTTCTTT.

The count of this clone is one. V and J are TRBV7-9 and TRBJ1-3; 10 nucleotides agree with TRBD1. Unmatched junction bases numbered 8, after V lost 5 bases and J lost 4 bases. Germline CDR1 and CDR2: SEHNR and FQNEAQ (reference sequence). The CDR3 sequence is 16 residues long. The CDR3 here is CASSQPGQGTGNTIYF. The CDR3 DNA is TGTGCCAGCAGCCAACCGGGACAGGGGACCGGAAACACCATATATTTT.

The rearrangement joins TRBV7-8 to TRBJ2-7; 8 bases are a match to TRBD2. The CDR3 has 14 amino acids. Germline V gene data show CDR1 as SGHVS and CDR2 as FQNEAQ. V trimming: 5 bases; J trimming: 2 bases; junction bases outside the gene matches: 5. This chain's CDR3 is CASSPAGAAYEQYF. As DNA, the CDR3 is TGTGCCAGCAGCCCAGCGGGAGCGGCCTACGAGCAGTACTTC.

The chain is built from TRBV7-2 and TRBJ1-1; 7 bases match TRBD1. The CDR3 is 16 residues long. Germline assignment: CDR1 SGHTA and CDR2 FQGNSA. Trimming cost V 5 bases and J 0 bases; bases outside gene matches: 9. DNA for the CDR3: TGTGCCAGCAGCCCAGGGGGAACCGTAATGAACACTGAAGCTTTCTTT. Translation: CASSPGGTVMNTEAFF.

This clone was found once. The chain links TRBV3-1 (or the pseudogene TRBV3-2) to TRBJ2-7; 7 bases align to TRBD1. The CDR3 runs to 14 residues. CDR1 and CDR2 (germline): LGHDT, YNNKEL (reference sequence). J gave up 2 bases and V 5 bases, and 6 bases lay outside the gene matches. CDR3: CASSSRQGAYEQYF. In DNA, the CDR3 is TGTGCCAGCAGCTCAAGACAGGGCGCCTACGAGCAGTACTTC.

The gene calls are TRBV2 and TRBJ2-7; D may be TRBD2 (6 bases). Looked up from germline, CDR1 is SNHLY and CDR2 is FYNNEI. V lost 4 bases to trimming and J lost 2 bases, with 12 bases between them. The CDR3 loop spans 14 amino acids. The CDR3 sequence is CASSVARGTYEQYF. The CDR3, as DNA: TGTGCCAGCAGTGTGGCTCGCGGGACCTACGAGCAGTACTTC.

CDR3 protein: CASGTGQGAVNEQFF. CDR3 nucleotide sequence: TGTGCTAGTGGTACCGGACAGGGGGCCGTGAATGAGCAGTTCTTC. J is TRBJ2-1 and V is TRBV12-5; TRBD1 matches at 11 bases. Trimming took 5 bases from V and 7 from J; bases not matched to a gene: 7. The CDR3 totals 15 residues. From germline, CDR1 is LGHNT and CDR2 FRNRAP. Full variable domain (missing parts from reference TRBV12-5 and TRBJ2-1): DARVTQTPRHKVTEMGQEVTMRCQPILGHNTVFWYRQTMMQGLELLAYFRNRAPLDDSGMPKDRFSAEMPDATLATLKIQPSEPRDSAVYFCASGTGQGAVNEQFFGPGTRLTVL.

The chain links TRBV6-6 to TRBJ2-2, with TRBD1 identical over 7 bases. This CDR3 has 16 residues. With 2 bases clipped from V and 0 bases from J, the junction kept 3 bases outside the gene matches. Germline V CDR1 and CDR2: MNHNY, SVGAGI (reference sequence). In DNA form, the CDR3 reads TGTGCCAGCAGTTACGCCCAGGGGGCGAACACCGGGGAGCTGTTTTTT. This translates into CASSYAQGANTGELFF.

The gene calls are TRBV2 and TRBJ2-7, with 10 nucleotides matching TRBD2. Trimming cost V 6 bases and J 2 bases; bases outside gene matches: 16. The CDR3 consists of 18 residues. Germline CDR1 SNHLY, CDR2 FYNNEI. The CDR3 region is CASRRGPSGLAKTYEQYF. CDR3 sequence (DNA): TGTGCCAGCAGGCGGGGCCCCTCGGGACTAGCGAAGACCTACGAGCAGTACTTC.

This chain links TRBV14 with TRBJ2-7; TRBD1 matches at 12 bases. The CDR3 spans 16 residues. Germline V gene sequence: CDR1 SGHDN, CDR2 FVKESK. V lost 3 bases, J lost 7 bases, and 10 bases stayed unmatched. The CDR3 DNA follows: TGTGCCAGCAGCCATCCTACCGGGACAGGGGGCTTAGAGCAGTACTTC. Protein product: CASSHPTGTGGLEQYF.